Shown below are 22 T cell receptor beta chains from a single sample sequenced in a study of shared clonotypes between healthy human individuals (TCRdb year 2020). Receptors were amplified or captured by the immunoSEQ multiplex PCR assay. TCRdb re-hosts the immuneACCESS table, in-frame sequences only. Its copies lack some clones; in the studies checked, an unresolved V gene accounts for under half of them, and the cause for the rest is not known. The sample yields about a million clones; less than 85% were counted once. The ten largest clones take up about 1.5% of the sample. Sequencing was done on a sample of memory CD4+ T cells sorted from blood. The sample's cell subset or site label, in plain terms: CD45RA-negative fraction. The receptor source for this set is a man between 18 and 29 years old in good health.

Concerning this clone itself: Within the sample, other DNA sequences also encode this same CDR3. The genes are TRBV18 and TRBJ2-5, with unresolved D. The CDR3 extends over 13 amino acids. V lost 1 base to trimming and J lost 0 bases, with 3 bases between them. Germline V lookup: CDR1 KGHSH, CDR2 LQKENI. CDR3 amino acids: CASSPRDQETQYF. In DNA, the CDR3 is TGTGCCAGCTCACCACGCGACCAAGAGACCCAGTACTTC.

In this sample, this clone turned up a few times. CDR3 loop: CASRPAGNQPQHF. The CDR3, as DNA: TGTGCCAGCAGGCCCGCAGGCAATCAGCCCCAGCATTTT. This chain connects TRBV5-8 to TRBJ1-5; D not certain. The CDR3 has 13 residues. CDR1 is SGHTS and CDR2 is YDEGEE in the germline V gene. V was shortened by 5 bases and J by 2 bases, with 8 bases between the two germline ends. The variable domain in full, completed from reference TRBV5-8 and TRBJ1-5, reads EAGVTQSPTHLIKTRGQQATLRCSPISGHTSVYWYQQALGLGLQFLLWYDEGEERNRGNFPPRFSGRQFPNYSSELNVNALELEDSALYLCASRPAGNQPQHFGDGTRLSIL.

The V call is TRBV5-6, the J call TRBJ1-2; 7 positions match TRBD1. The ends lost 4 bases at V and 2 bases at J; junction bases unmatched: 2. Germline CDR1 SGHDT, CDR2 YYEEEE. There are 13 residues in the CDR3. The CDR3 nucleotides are TGTGCCAGCAGCGGGGGACAGAACTATGGCTACACCTTC. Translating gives CASSGGQNYGYTF. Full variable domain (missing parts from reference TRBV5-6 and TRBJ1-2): DAGVTQSPTHLIKTRGQQVTLRCSPKSGHDTVSWYQQALGQGPQFIFQYYEEEERQRGNFPDRFSGHQFPNYSSELNVNALLLGDSALYLCASSGGQNYGYTFGSGTRLTVV.

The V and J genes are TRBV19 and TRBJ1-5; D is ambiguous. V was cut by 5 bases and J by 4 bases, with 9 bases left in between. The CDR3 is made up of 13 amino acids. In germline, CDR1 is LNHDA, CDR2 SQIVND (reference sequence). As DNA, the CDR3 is TGTGCCAGTAGTGATACACTTAATCAGCCCCAGCATTTT. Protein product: CASSDTLNQPQHF. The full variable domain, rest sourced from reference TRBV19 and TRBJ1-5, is DGGITQSPKYLFRKEGQNVTLSCEQNLNHDAMYWYRQDPGQGLRLIYYSQIVNDFQKGDIAEGYSVSREKKESFPLTVTSAQKNPTAFYLCASSDTLNQPQHFGDGTRLSIL.

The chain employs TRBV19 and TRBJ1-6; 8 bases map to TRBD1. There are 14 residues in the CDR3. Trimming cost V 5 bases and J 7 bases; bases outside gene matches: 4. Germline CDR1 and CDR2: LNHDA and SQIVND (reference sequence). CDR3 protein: CASSFDRGNSPLHF. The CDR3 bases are TGTGCCAGTAGTTTCGACAGGGGCAATTCACCCCTCCACTTT.

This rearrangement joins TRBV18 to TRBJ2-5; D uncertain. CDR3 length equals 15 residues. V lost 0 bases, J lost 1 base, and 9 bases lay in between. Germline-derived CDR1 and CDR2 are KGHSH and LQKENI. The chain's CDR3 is CASSPPMTLQETQYF. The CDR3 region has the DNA TGTGCCAGCTCACCACCGATGACCCTCCAAGAGACCCAGTACTTC.

The CDR3 DNA follows: TGCGCCAGCAGCTCCCCTCTAGCGGGAGGAACGTACCAAGAGACCCAGTACTTC. Translating it yields CASSSPLAGGTYQETQYF. The chain joins TRBV5-1 to TRBJ2-5, with 11 bases that match TRBD2. The CDR3 runs 18 residues. The germline CDR1 and CDR2 sequences are SGHRS and YFSETQ. V lost 3 bases, J lost 0 bases, and 10 bases stayed unmatched.

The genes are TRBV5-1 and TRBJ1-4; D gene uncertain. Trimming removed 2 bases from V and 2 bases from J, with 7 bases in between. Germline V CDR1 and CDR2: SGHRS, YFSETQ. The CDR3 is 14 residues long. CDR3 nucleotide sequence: TGCGCCAGCAGCTTTCAGGACACTAATGAAAAACTGTTTTTT. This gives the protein CASSFQDTNEKLFF.

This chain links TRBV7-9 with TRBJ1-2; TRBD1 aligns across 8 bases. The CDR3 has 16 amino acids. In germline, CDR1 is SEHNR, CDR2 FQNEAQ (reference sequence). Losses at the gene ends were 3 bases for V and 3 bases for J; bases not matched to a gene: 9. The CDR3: CASSFLSQTGDYGYTF. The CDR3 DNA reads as TGTGCCAGCAGCTTTCTCTCGCAGACAGGGGACTATGGCTACACCTTC.

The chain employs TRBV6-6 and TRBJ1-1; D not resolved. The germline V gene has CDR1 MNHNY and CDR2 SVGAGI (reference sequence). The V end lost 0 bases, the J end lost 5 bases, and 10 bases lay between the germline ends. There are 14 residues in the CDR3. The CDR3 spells CASSYSAGITEAFF. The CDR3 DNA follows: TGTGCCAGCAGTTACTCCGCGGGGATAACTGAAGCTTTCTTT.

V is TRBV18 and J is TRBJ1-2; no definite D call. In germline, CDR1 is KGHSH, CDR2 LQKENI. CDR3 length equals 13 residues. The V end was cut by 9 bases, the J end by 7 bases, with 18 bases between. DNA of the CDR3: TGTGCCAGTTCGAGAGACGGGATCGGTGGCTACACCTTC. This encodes CASSRDGIGGYTF.

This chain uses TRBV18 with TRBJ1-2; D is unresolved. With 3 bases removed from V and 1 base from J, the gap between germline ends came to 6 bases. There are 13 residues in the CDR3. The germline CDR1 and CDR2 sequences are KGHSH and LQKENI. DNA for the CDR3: TGTGCCAGCTCACCTGACGTTAACTATGGCTACACCTTC. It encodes CASSPDVNYGYTF.

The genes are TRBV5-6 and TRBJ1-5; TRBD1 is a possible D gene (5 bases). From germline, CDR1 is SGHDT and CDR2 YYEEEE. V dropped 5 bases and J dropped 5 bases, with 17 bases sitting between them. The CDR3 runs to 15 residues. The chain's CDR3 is CASSFGAATYQPQHF. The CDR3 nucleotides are TGTGCCAGCAGTTTTGGGGCAGCAACTTATCAGCCCCAGCATTTT. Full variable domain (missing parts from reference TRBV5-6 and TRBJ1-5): DAGVTQSPTHLIKTRGQQVTLRCSPKSGHDTVSWYQQALGQGPQFIFQYYEEEERQRGNFPDRFSGHQFPNYSSELNVNALLLGDSALYLCASSFGAATYQPQHFGDGTRLSIL.

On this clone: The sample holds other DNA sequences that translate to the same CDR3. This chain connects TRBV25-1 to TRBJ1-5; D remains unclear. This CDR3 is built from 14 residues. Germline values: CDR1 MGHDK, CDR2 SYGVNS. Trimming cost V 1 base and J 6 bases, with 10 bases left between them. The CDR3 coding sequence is TGTGCCAGCAGTGAATTGGGAGTTATTCAGCCCCAGCATTTT. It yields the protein CASSELGVIQPQHF.

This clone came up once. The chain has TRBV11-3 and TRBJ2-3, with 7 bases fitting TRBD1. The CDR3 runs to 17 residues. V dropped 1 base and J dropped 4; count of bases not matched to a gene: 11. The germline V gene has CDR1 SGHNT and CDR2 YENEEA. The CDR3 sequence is CASSLGSGTVLADTQYF. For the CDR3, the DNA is TGTGCCAGCAGCTTAGGGTCCGGGACAGTACTCGCAGATACGCAGTATTTT.

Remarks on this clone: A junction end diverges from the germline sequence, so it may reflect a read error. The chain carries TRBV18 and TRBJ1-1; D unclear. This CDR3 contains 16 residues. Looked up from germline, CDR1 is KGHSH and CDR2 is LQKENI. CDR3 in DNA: TGTGCCAGCTCACCACAAGGAGGGAATTTGAAGACTGAAGCTTTCTTT. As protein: CASSPQGGNLKTEAFF.

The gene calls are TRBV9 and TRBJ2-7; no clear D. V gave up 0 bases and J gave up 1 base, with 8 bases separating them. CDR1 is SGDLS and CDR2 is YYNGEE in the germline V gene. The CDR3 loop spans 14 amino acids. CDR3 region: CASSVARFSYEQYF. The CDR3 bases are TGTGCCAGCAGCGTAGCCCGGTTTTCCTACGAGCAGTACTTC. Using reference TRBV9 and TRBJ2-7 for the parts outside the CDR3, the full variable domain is DSGVTQTPKHLITATGQRVTLRCSPRSGDLSVYWYQQSLDQGLQFLIQYYNGEERAKGNILERFSAQQFPDLHSELNLSSLELGDSALYFCASSVARFSYEQYFGPGTRLTVT.

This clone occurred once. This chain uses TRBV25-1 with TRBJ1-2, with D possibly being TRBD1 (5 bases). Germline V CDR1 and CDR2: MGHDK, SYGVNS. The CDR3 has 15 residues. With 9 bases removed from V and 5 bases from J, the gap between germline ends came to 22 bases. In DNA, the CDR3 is TGTGCCAGTAAACCTAATCCGGAGGGACCTTATGGCTACACCTTC. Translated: CASKPNPEGPYGYTF.

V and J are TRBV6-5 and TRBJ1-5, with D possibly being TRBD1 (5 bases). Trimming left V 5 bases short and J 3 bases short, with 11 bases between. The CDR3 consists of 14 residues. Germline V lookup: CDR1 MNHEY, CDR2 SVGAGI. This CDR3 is CASSGGAYNQPQHF. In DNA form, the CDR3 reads TGTGCCAGCAGTGGCGGGGCGTACAATCAGCCCCAGCATTTT.

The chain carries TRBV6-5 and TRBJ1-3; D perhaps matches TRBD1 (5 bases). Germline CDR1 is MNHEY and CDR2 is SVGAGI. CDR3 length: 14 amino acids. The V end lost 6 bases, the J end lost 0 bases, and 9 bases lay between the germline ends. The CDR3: CASSRQNSGNTIYF. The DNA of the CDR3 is TGTGCCAGCAGCAGACAGAACTCTGGAAACACCATATATTTT.

DNA of the CDR3: TGTGCCAGCAAGGGGGACTACCAAGAGACCCAGTACTTC. Translation gives CASKGDYQETQYF. The V call is TRBV2, the J call TRBJ2-5, with D possibly being TRBD1 or TRBD2 (6 bases each). There are 13 residues in the CDR3. Germline CDR1 reads SNHLY; CDR2 reads FYNNEI. V lost 7 bases and J 0 bases, leaving 9 bases between the germline ends.

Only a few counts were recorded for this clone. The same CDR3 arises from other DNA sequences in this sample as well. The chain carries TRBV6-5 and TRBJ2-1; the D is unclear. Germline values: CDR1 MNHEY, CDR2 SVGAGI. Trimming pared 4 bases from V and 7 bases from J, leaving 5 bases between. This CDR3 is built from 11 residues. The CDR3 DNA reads TGTGCCAGCAGTTCCACGAATGAGCAGTTCTTC. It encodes CASSSTNEQFF.